A selection of T cell receptor beta chains follows, all from one sample in a study of brain T cells in children with intractable seizures. Only in-frame clones appear in the TCRdb table, and some are missing; sequencing was by immunoSEQ multiplex PCR. The sample has roughly 120,000 clones, 94% seen once. The source was peripheral blood, collected at surgery. These receptors all come from a boy less than two years old with hemimegalencephaly and intractable seizures. The CDR3 runs from the conserved cysteine through the conserved F or W. The D gene is left open where the match is weak. Some rows mark clone size as missing; the rest say once, few, many or name a class of expanded clone.

d_call,clone_size,cdr3_length,j_call,v_call,cdr3_nt,cdr3_aa
TRBD1,.,15,TRBJ2-7,TRBV28,TGTGCCAGCACGCGGGCAGGGGGCGCGTCATACGAGCAGTACTTC,CASTRAGGASYEQYF
.,.,15,TRBJ2-7,TRBV19,TGTGCCAGTAGTCCCTCGGGACGCAGCATCTACGAGCAGTACTTC,CASSPSGRSIYEQYF
TRBD1,once,15,TRBJ2-1,TRBV19,TGTGCCAGTAGTATCCGACAGGGAAGGGGCAATGAGCAGTTCTTC,CASSIRQGRGNEQFF
TRBD2,.,15,TRBJ2-1,TRBV5-6,TGTGCCAGCAGGGTTAGCGGGAGAGGGTACAATGAGCAGTTCTTC,CASRVSGRGYNEQFF
TRBD1,.,17,TRBJ1-2,TRBV4-2,TGTGCCAGCAGCGCCACCGGCGATGACAGGGGAAACTATGGCTACACCTTC,CASSATGDDRGNYGYTF
.,.,18,TRBJ1-5,TRBV12-5,TGTGCTAGTGGTTTGGTACACTCGGGGGCGCGGTTTGTTCAGCCCCAGCATTTT,CASGLVHSGARFVQPQHF
TRBD2,.,17,TRBJ2-7,TRBV9,TGTGCCAGCAGCGAGACCGGACTAGCGGGTCCTTCCTACGAGCAGTACTTC,CASSETGLAGPSYEQYF
.,.,16,TRBJ1-2,TRBV11-2,TGTGCCAGCAGCCCACGAGGGCAGGGAAAATTGGATGGCTACACCTTC,CASSPRGQGKLDGYTF
.,.,13,TRBJ1-1,TRBV3-1/TRBV3-2,TGTGCCAGCAGCCAATCCCTGAACACTGAAGCTTTCTTT,CASSQSLNTEAFF
TRBD1,once,14,TRBJ2-2,TRBV30,TGTGCCTGGAGTGGGACAGGGAACACCGGGGAGCTGTTTTTT,CAWSGTGNTGELFF
TRBD1,.,14,TRBJ1-1,TRBV9,TGTGCCTCCAAAGCCCCAGGGGGCAACACTGAAGCTTTCTTT,CASKAPGGNTEAFF
TRBD2,.,15,TRBJ2-1,TRBV7-2,TGTGCCAGCAGCTTAGTCCGGGCGGGGGGCGATGAGCAGTTCTTC,CASSLVRAGGDEQFF
TRBD2,.,18,TRBJ2-2,TRBV7-2,TGTGCCAGCAGCTTGGTGGGACTAGCGGGAGGGTACACCGGGGAGCTGTTTTTT,CASSLVGLAGGYTGELFF
.,.,16,TRBJ1-1,TRBV7-8,TGTGCCAGCAGCTTAGGTTTATGGCATATGAACACTGAAGCTTTCTTT,CASSLGLWHMNTEAFF
.,.,13,TRBJ1-5,TRBV19,TGTGCCAGTAGGGATGATAGGTATCAGCCCCAGCATTTT,CASRDDRYQPQHF
.,.,16,TRBJ2-7,TRBV27,TGTGCCAGCAGTTTATCGAGGGGGACTCGAGCCTACGAGCAGTACTTC,CASSLSRGTRAYEQYF
.,.,14,TRBJ2-7,TRBV28,TGTGCCAGCAGTTTGAGTGCCTGGACCTACGAGCAGTACTTC,CASSLSAWTYEQYF
.,once,14,TRBJ1-2,TRBV19,TGTGCCAGTAGTCTAATCCCGGACAACTATGGCTACACCTTC,CASSLIPDNYGYTF
TRBD2,once,14,TRBJ2-7,TRBV2,TGTGCCAGCATTTCGAGGGACTACCTGTACGAGCAGTACTTC,CASISRDYLYEQYF
TRBD2,.,16,TRBJ2-2,TRBV7-6,TGTGCCAGCACCTTGCATCTAGCGGGAAGCACCGGGGAGCTGTTTTTT,CASTLHLAGSTGELFF
.,.,13,TRBJ1-2,TRBV28,TGTGCCAGCAGTTTGGGGCAGCCAGATGGCTACACCTTC,CASSLGQPDGYTF
.,.,14,TRBJ2-7,TRBV10-3,TGTGCCATAGCCAGGGACCGATTAGCCTACGAGCAGTACTTC,CAIARDRLAYEQYF
.,.,13,TRBJ1-1,TRBV6-2/TRBV6-3,TGTGCCAGCAGTTACTATCCCGAGACTGAAGCTTTCTTT,CASSYYPETEAFF
.,.,13,TRBJ2-1,TRBV4-2,TGTGCCAGCAGCCCGGGGGAGGGGGCTGGGCAGTTCTTC,CASSPGEGAGQFF
.,.,14,TRBJ1-3,TRBV6-1,TGTGCCAGCAGTGAAGCAGGGACGGGAGACACCATATATTTT,CASSEAGTGDTIYF
.,.,14,TRBJ2-3,TRBV7-9,TGTGCCAGCAGCTCAATTGACTCCTCAGATACGCAGTATTTT,CASSSIDSSDTQYF
.,.,14,TRBJ1-3,TRBV28,TGTGCCAGCAGTAAGGGGGGCTATGGAAACACCATATATTTT,CASSKGGYGNTIYF
TRBD2,.,16,TRBJ2-7,TRBV29-1,TGCAGCGTTGAAGGGAACCTAGCGGCCAGGTCCTACGAGCAGTACTTC,CSVEGNLAARSYEQYF
.,.,15,TRBJ2-3,TRBV5-1,TGCGCCAGCAGCTTGGACGCTTTTGTCTCAGATACGCAGTATTTT,CASSLDAFVSDTQYF
TRBD2,.,14,TRBJ2-1,TRBV7-9,TGTGCCAGCAGTAAGCGGGATACCTACAATGAGCAGTTCTTC,CASSKRDTYNEQFF
.,once,16,TRBJ2-4,TRBV19,TGTGCCAGTAGTATAGATCAGGGGATGGCCAAAAACATTCAGTACTTC,CASSIDQGMAKNIQYF
.,.,15,TRBJ1-1,TRBV6-5,TGTGCCAGCAGTTACGGGGGTAGCGAGAACACTGAAGCTTTCTTT,CASSYGGSENTEAFF
.,.,13,TRBJ2-7,TRBV5-1,TGCGCCAGCAGCTCATACAGGCACTACGAGCAGTACTTC,CASSSYRHYEQYF
TRBD1,.,14,TRBJ2-5,TRBV20-1,TGCAGTGCTAGTGGGACAGACTTCCAAGAGACCCAGTACTTC,CSASGTDFQETQYF
TRBD2,.,17,TRBJ2-7,TRBV4-2,TGTGCCAGCAGCCGGGGGGCGCTAGCGGGACCCTTCTACGAGCAGTACTTC,CASSRGALAGPFYEQYF
.,.,15,TRBJ2-1,TRBV27,TGTGCCAGCAATTACGGGGTCGGGACCTACAATGAGCAGTTCTTC,CASNYGVGTYNEQFF
.,.,16,TRBJ1-3,TRBV4-3,TGCGCCAGCAGCCAAGATACGGGTTTCTCTGGAAACACCATATATTTT,CASSQDTGFSGNTIYF
.,.,15,TRBJ1-2,TRBV6-5,TGTGCCAGCAGCTCTGCGGGCCCTACTAACTATGGCTACACCTTC,CASSSAGPTNYGYTF
TRBD2,once,15,TRBJ2-1,TRBV15,TGTGCCACCAGCAGAGATGGGCTAGCGGACAATGAGCAGTTCTTC,CATSRDGLADNEQFF
.,.,12,TRBJ1-4,TRBV7-2,TGTGCCAGCAGCTTACAGGATGAAAAACTGTTTTTT,CASSLQDEKLFF
.,medium-sized,15,TRBJ2-1,TRBV7-9,TGTGCCAGCAGCCCCCGTTTACCATCCACCGATGAGCAGTTCTTC,CASSPRLPSTDEQFF
.,once,14,TRBJ2-7,TRBV4-3,TGCGCCAGCAGCACTGACAGCGCGTCCTACGAGCAGTACTTC,CASSTDSASYEQYF
TRBD2,.,14,TRBJ2-7,TRBV6-2/TRBV6-3,TGTGCCAGCAGTTACGGGACTAGCGGCTACGAGCAGTACTTC,CASSYGTSGYEQYF
.,.,15,TRBJ2-7,TRBV2,TGTGCCAGCAGTGATCTGACGTCGGACGCGTTCGAGCAGTACTTC,CASSDLTSDAFEQYF
.,.,11,TRBJ2-3,TRBV30,TGTGCCTGGGCCCGATCAGATACGCAGTATTTT,CAWARSDTQYF
TRBD2,.,16,TRBJ2-1,TRBV11-2,TGTGCCAGCAGCTTAGCCGGCGGGGGCTCCTACAATGAGCAGTTCTTC,CASSLAGGGSYNEQFF
.,once,12,TRBJ2-5,TRBV11-2,TGTGCCAGCAGCTTGGCTAGCCAGACCCAGTACTTC,CASSLASQTQYF
TRBD1,.,16,TRBJ1-4,TRBV24-1,TGTGCCACCAGTGATTTGGGACAGGGGGCTGATGAAAAACTGTTTTTT,CATSDLGQGADEKLFF
TRBD2,.,14,TRBJ2-4,TRBV18,TGTGCCAGCTCACCTGCGATTGGGGGGGTCATTCAGTACTTC,CASSPAIGGVIQYF
TRBD1,once,14,TRBJ1-2,TRBV27,TGTGCCAGCAGGCAACCGGGACAGACGTATGGCTACACCTTC,CASRQPGQTYGYTF
TRBD2,.,15,TRBJ2-2,TRBV5-1,TGCGCCAGCAGCTTGGGACTAGCGGACCTAGGGGAGCTGTTTTTT,CASSLGLADLGELFF
TRBD1,.,15,TRBJ2-1,TRBV25-1,TGTGCCAGCAGTCGGGAAGGGGGCATCTACAATGAGCAGTTCTTC,CASSREGGIYNEQFF
.,.,12,TRBJ1-2,TRBV9,TGTGCCAGCAGCGTAAGGGAGAAGGGCTACACCTTC,CASSVREKGYTF
.,.,16,TRBJ2-3,TRBV11-2,TGTGCCAGCAGCTTAGAAGGGGCGGACAGCACAGATACGCAGTATTTT,CASSLEGADSTDTQYF